These 21 T cell receptor beta chains came from one sample sequenced in a study of T cells after yellow fever vaccination. TCRdb independently ran MiXCR on the 5' RACE reads; one entry per CDR3 protein. The sample consists of about 300,000 distinct CDR3 sequences, around 3.9% of them appearing once. The sample consisted of PBMCs, taken 5 days after the yellow fever booster vaccination. The receptor set was obtained from a man aged 18 to 35 who received the YFV17D yellow fever vaccine.

The chain combines TRBV7-2 with TRBJ1-5; no definite D call. The CDR3 is made up of 17 amino acids. CDR1 and CDR2 (germline): SGHTA, FQGNSA. V dropped 1 base and J dropped 0 bases, with 13 bases sitting between them. CDR3 sequence reads: CASSLGSRANSNQPQHF. The CDR3 DNA reads TGTGCCAGCAGCTTAGGCAGTAGGGCTAATAGCAATCAGCCCCAGCATTTT.

This rearrangement joins TRBV12-3 or TRBV12-4 to TRBJ2-3, with TRBD1 matching over 7 bases. This CDR3 region has 16 residues. V trimming: 6 bases; J trimming: 2 bases; junction bases outside the gene matches: 11. CDR3 residues: CASRPQTGRSTDTQYF. CDR3 bases: TGTGCCAGCAGACCCCAGACAGGGAGATCCACAGATACGCAGTATTTT.

This clonotype was recorded a few times. The chain combines TRBV7-9 with TRBJ2-3; no definite D call. Germline CDR1 reads SEHNR; CDR2 reads FQNEAQ (reference sequence). The CDR3 sequence is 13 residues long. V lost 7 bases and J lost 2, with 10 bases in between. The CDR3 coding sequence is TGTGCCAGCACTCCCACGCACACAGATACGCAGTATTTT. It is translated as CASTPTHTDTQYF.

The table lists this clonotype with a few counts. This sequence joins TRBV7-2 and TRBJ2-5; D gene unclear. CDR1 is SGHTA, CDR2 FQGNSA, per germline. Trimming stripped 4 bases from V and 2 bases from J, with 11 bases between. The CDR3 is made up of 14 amino acids. The CDR3 sequence: CASSSSGTQETQYF. In nucleotides, the CDR3 is TGTGCCAGCAGCTCGTCGGGTACTCAAGAGACCCAGTACTTC.

This clonotype was found many times. This chain links TRBV18 with TRBJ1-4, with unresolved D. Germline V gives CDR1 KGHSH, CDR2 LQKENI. V lost 4 bases and J 8 bases, leaving 17 bases between the germline ends. The CDR3 consists of 15 residues. The CDR3 here is CASSLPSPGGEKLFF. CDR3 in DNA: TGTGCCAGCTCACTCCCAAGTCCAGGAGGAGAAAAACTGTTTTTT.

The chain links TRBV20-1 to TRBJ2-5; no clear D. CDR1 DFQATT and CDR2 SNEGSKA come from the germline V gene (reference sequence). The CDR3 extends over 13 amino acids. V was clipped by 5 bases and J by 4 bases, with 14 bases between them. The CDR3 DNA reads as TGCAGTGCTGTTAAGGTCGTGGGAGAGACCCAGTACTTC. Translating gives CSAVKVVGETQYF.

The J gene is TRBJ2-5, the V gene TRBV7-9, with TRBD1 matching 7 bases. CDR1 and CDR2 from the germline V gene are SEHNR and FQNEAQ (reference sequence). The CDR3 sequence is 14 residues long. The ends lost 6 bases at V and 4 bases at J; junction bases unmatched: 8. CDR3 protein: CASRPRGGPETQYF. In DNA, the CDR3 is TGTGCCAGCAGACCACGAGGGGGCCCAGAGACCCAGTACTTC.

This clonotype was detected a few times. The gene calls are TRBV7-2 and TRBJ1-2, with 9 bases matching TRBD1. The CDR3 is made up of 15 amino acids. Trimming cost V 4 bases and J 6 bases; bases outside gene matches: 9. Germline V lookup: CDR1 SGHTA, CDR2 FQGNSA. As DNA, the CDR3 is TGTGCCAGCAGCTCGGCCGGGACAGGGATCCATGGCTACACCTTC. This translates into CASSSAGTGIHGYTF.

This clonotype was picked up a small number of times. The chain recombines TRBV7-2 with TRBJ2-1; D ambiguous. Per germline, CDR1 SGHTA and CDR2 FQGNSA. Deletions cut 7 bases from V and 1 base from J, with 11 bases between. This CDR3 is 14 amino acids long. CDR3 coding DNA: TGTGCCAGCACCAAAGAAGATTCCTACAATGAGCAGTTCTTC. It encodes CASTKEDSYNEQFF. Together with reference TRBV7-2 and TRBJ2-1, the CDR3 gives the full variable domain: GAGVSQSPSNKVTEKGKDVELRCDPISGHTALYWYRQSLGQGLEFLIYFQGNSAPDKSGLPSDRFSAERTGGSVSTLTIQRTQQEDSAVYLCASTKEDSYNEQFFGPGTRLTVL.

This clonotype occurred many times. V and J are TRBV6-1 and TRBJ1-5, with D unclear. Trimming pared 2 bases from V and 2 bases from J, leaving 10 bases between. CDR3 size: 15 residues. The germline CDR1 and CDR2 sequences are MNHNS and SASEGT. CDR3 in amino acids: CASSEYALGNQPQHF. In nucleotides, the CDR3 is TGTGCCAGCAGTGAATACGCGCTCGGCAATCAGCCCCAGCATTTT.

The rearrangement links TRBV5-6 to TRBJ2-7, with D tentatively TRBD1 or TRBD2 (5 bases each). The CDR3 is 13 amino acids. With 10 bases removed from V and 3 bases from J, the gap between germline ends came to 17 bases. The germline V gene has CDR1 SGHDT and CDR2 YYEEEE. CDR3 residues: CASVSRDRYEQYV. CDR3 DNA sequence: TGTGCCTCAGTGAGCCGGGACCGCTACGAGCAGTACGTC.

This clonotype was counted a few times. J is TRBJ1-3 and V is TRBV4-2, with 7 bases fitting TRBD1. The CDR3 consists of 16 residues. The V segment lost 3 bases and the J segment 4 bases; nucleotides outside the gene matches: 9. Germline V gene data show CDR1 as LGHNA and CDR2 as YNFKEQ. CDR3 nucleotides: TGTGCCAGCAGCCAGGCTCGGGGGACAGCGGGAAACACCATATATTTT. This sequence encodes CASSQARGTAGNTIYF.

The gene calls are TRBV28 and TRBJ2-3; D gene unclear. The CDR3 length is 15 residues. In germline, CDR1 is MDHEN, CDR2 SYDVKM. Trimming took off 4 bases at V and 0 bases at J, with 11 bases between the two ends. The CDR3 is CASSSTISSTDTQYF. CDR3 nucleotides: TGTGCCAGCAGTTCAACGATCTCTAGCACAGATACGCAGTATTTT.

This clonotype was counted only a few times. The chain combines TRBV20-1 with TRBJ1-1; D is possibly TRBD1 (6 bases). V was cut by 6 bases and J by 4 bases, with 15 bases left in between. CDR3 length: 13 residues. CDR1 DFQATT and CDR2 SNEGSKA come from the germline V gene (reference sequence). CDR3 nucleotides: TGCAGTGCCACTGGGGGCGGTAGCACTGAAGCTTTCTTT. This translates into CSATGGGSTEAFF.

This chain links TRBV3-1 with TRBJ2-1; no clear D gene. Trimming removed 8 bases at V and 8 bases at J, with 16 bases between. The length of the CDR3 is 13 residues. Germline V gene data show CDR1 as LGHDT and CDR2 as YNNKEL (reference sequence). Here the CDR3 DNA reads TGTGCCAGCCTTGGAGCCCAGTTGCATGAGCAGTTCTTC. This codes for CASLGAQLHEQFF.

The chain carries TRBV30 and TRBJ1-4; unclear D gene. The V end lost 5 bases, the J end lost 10 bases, and 14 bases lay between the germline ends. In germline, CDR1 is GTSNPN, CDR2 SVGIG (reference sequence). The CDR3 extends over 12 amino acids. The CDR3 bases are TGTGCCTGGGCCTGGACCAAGGGAAAACTGTTTTTT. Its protein product is CAWAWTKGKLFF.

In this sample, this clonotype turned up many times. The chain employs TRBV7-2 and TRBJ1-4, with D perhaps matching TRBD1 (6 bases). Germline assignment: CDR1 SGHTA and CDR2 FQGNSA. This CDR3 has 16 amino acids. Trimming shortened V by 2 bases and J by 0 bases, and 10 bases separated the two germline ends. The CDR3 loop reads CASSLIGGPTNEKLFF. The CDR3, as DNA: TGTGCCAGCAGCTTAATCGGGGGGCCAACTAATGAAAAACTGTTTTTT.

This clonotype was recorded a few times. This sequence joins TRBV5-1 and TRBJ1-2; D may be TRBD1 (5 bases). Germline CDR1 and CDR2: SGHRS and YFSETQ. Trimming pared 4 bases from V and 7 bases from J, leaving 29 bases between. CDR3 length equals 18 residues. Here the CDR3 reads CASSDQILLKGRLRGYTF. CDR3 nucleotides: TGCGCCAGCAGCGATCAAATTTTGCTTAAGGGGAGGCTGCGTGGCTACACCTTC.

This clonotype was picked up a small number of times. The V gene is TRBV4-1, the J gene TRBJ2-5; 8 bases are shared with TRBD2. Germline V gives CDR1 MGHRA, CDR2 YSYEKL. The CDR3 is 17 amino acids. Trimming took 1 base from V and 0 from J; bases not matched to a gene: 7. The CDR3 coding sequence is TGCGCCAGCAGCCAAGCCGAGCGGGGGATCCACCAAGAGACCCAGTACTTC. Its translation: CASSQAERGIHQETQYF.

This clonotype was seen repeatedly, ten times or more. The chain is built from TRBV7-2 and TRBJ1-2; D is uncertain. In germline, CDR1 is SGHTA, CDR2 FQGNSA. Trimming pared 1 base from V and 5 bases from J, leaving 17 bases between. The CDR3 extends over 16 amino acids. CDR3 protein: CASSLDQQAVFYGYTF. The DNA for the CDR3 is TGTGCCAGCAGCTTAGATCAGCAGGCCGTTTTTTATGGCTACACCTTC.

This clonotype was recorded a few times. The V call is TRBV20-1, the J call TRBJ2-3; 12 bases agree with TRBD2. CDR1 is DFQATT, CDR2 SNEGSKA, per germline (reference sequence). The CDR3 length is 17 residues. V shed 1 base, J shed 0 bases, and the junction held 5 bases outside the gene matches. In DNA form, the CDR3 reads TGCAGTGCTAGAGGGCCTAGCGGGGGGGGAAGCACAGATACGCAGTATTTT. Protein: CSARGPSGGGSTDTQYF.